One and the same sample provided the 2 T cell receptor beta chains below, sequenced in a study of blood T cell repertoires in COVID-19. The protocol was immunoSEQ multiplex PCR, while the TCRdb copy is restricted to in-frame clones and leaves out a portion. Counted here are around 280,000 clones, around 84% occurring once; the ten biggest clones make up around 1.2%. The specimen sequenced was peripheral blood. Receptors originate from a man between 65 and 85 years old with acute or convalescent COVID-19.

This rearrangement joins TRBV7-2 to TRBJ2-7, with 7 bases lining up with TRBD2. The CDR3 extends over 15 amino acids. After removal of 1 base from V and 3 bases from J, the junction contained 6 bases not matched to a gene. CDR1 is SGHTA and CDR2 is FQGNSA in the germline V gene. Written as DNA, the CDR3 is TGTGCCAGCAGCTTAGATGGTGGGGGGGTCTACGAGCAGTACTTC. It specifies CASSLDGGGVYEQYF.

The rearrangement joins TRBV15 to TRBJ1-2, with 7 nucleotides matching TRBD1. CDR3 size: 15 residues. Germline CDR1 is LNHNV and CDR2 is YYDKDF (reference sequence). The V gene end was trimmed by 1 base and the J gene end by 7 bases; junction bases not matched to a gene: 9. CDR3 DNA sequence: TGTGCCACCAGCAGAGGGGTAGGGGGCGCGGTTGGCTACACCTTC. Residues: CATSRGVGGAVGYTF. Together with reference TRBV15 and TRBJ1-2, the CDR3 gives the full variable domain: DAMVIQNPRYQVTQFGKPVTLSCSQTLNHNVMYWYQQKSSQAPKLLFHYYDKDFNNEADTPDNFQSRRPNTSFCFLDIRSPGLGDTAMYLCATSRGVGGAVGYTFGSGTRLTVV.